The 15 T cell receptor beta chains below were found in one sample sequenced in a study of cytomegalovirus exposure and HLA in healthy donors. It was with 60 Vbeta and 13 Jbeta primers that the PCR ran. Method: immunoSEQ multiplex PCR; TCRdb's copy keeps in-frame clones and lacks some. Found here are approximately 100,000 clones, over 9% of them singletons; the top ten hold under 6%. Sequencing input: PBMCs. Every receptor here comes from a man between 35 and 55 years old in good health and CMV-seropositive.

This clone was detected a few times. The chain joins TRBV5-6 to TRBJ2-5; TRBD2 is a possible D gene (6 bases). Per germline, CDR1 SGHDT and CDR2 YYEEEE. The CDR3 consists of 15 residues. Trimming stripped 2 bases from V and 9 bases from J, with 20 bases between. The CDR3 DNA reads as TGTGCCAGCAGCTTAGATGGGGGACTCCCCCCGGCCCAGTACTTC. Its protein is CASSLDGGLPPAQYF.

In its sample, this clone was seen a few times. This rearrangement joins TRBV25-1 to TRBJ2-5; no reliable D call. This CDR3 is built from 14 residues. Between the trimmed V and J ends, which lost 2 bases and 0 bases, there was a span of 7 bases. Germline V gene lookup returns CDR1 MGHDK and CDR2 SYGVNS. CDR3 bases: TGTGCCAGCAGTGAAAGTGACTACCAAGAGACCCAGTACTTC. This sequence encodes CASSESDYQETQYF.

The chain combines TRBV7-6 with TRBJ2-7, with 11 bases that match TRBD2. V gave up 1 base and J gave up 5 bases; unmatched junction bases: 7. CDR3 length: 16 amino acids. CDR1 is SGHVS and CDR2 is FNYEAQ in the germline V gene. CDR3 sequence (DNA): TGTGCCAGCAGCTTAGGGCTGGCTAGCGGGGGGAACGAGCAGTACTTC. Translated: CASSLGLASGGNEQYF.

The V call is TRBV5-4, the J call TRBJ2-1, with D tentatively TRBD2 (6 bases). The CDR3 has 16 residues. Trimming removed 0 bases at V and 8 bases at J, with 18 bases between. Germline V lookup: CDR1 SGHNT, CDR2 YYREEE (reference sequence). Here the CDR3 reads CASSLGAGLSNDEQFF. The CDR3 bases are TGTGCCAGCAGCTTGGGGGCGGGGCTCTCCAACGATGAGCAGTTCTTC. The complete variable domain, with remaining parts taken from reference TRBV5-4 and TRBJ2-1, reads ETGVTQSPTHLIKTRGQQVTLRCSSQSGHNTVSWYQQALGQGPQFIFQYYREEENGRGNFPPRFSGLQFPNYSSELNVNALELDDSALYLCASSLGAGLSNDEQFFGPGTRLTVL.

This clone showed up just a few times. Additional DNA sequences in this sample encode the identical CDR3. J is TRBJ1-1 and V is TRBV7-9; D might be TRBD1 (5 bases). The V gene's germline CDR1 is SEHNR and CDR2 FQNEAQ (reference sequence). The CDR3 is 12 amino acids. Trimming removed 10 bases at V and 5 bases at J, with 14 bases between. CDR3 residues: CANNLKGTEAFF. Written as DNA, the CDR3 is TGTGCCAACAACCTGAAGGGGACTGAAGCTTTCTTT.

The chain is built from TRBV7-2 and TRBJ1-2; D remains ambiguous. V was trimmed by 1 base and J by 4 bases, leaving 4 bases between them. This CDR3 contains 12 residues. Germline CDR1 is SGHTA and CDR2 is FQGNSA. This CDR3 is CASSLDSYGYTF. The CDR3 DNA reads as TGTGCCAGCAGCTTAGACAGCTATGGCTACACCTTC.

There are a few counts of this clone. The CDR3 loop is CATSRLRGQKETQYF. CDR3 sequence (DNA): TGTGCCACCAGCAGACTGAGGGGACAGAAAGAGACCCAGTACTTC. The V and J genes are TRBV15 and TRBJ2-5; 7 bases map to TRBD1. J gave up 3 bases and V 2 bases, and 6 bases lay outside the gene matches. The CDR3 spans 15 residues. The germline V gene encodes CDR1 LNHNV and CDR2 YYDKDF (reference sequence).

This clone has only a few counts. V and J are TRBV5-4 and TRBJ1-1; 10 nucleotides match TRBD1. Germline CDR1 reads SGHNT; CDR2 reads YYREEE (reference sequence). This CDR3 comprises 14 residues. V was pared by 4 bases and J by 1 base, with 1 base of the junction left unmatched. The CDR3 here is CASSRDRGNTEAFF. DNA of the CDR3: TGTGCCAGCAGCCGGGACAGGGGGAACACTGAAGCTTTCTTT.

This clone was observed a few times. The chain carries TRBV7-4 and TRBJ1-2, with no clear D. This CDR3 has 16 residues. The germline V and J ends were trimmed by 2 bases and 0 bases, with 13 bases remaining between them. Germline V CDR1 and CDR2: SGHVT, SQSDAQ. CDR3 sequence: CASSLNRNSANYGYTF. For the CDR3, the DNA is TGTGCCAGCAGCTTAAACAGAAATTCAGCTAACTATGGCTACACCTTC.

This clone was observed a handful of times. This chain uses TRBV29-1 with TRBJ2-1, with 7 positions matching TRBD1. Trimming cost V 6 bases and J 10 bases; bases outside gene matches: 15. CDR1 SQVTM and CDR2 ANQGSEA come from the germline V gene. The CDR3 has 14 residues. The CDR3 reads CSVEPGQTHGEQFF. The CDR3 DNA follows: TGCAGCGTGGAACCGGGACAGACCCATGGGGAGCAGTTCTTC.

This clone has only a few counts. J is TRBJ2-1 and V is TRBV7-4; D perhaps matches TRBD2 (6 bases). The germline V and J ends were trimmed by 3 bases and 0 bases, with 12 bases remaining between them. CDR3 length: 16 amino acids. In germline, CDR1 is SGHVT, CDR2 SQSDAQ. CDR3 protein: CASSLTPTSSYNEQFF. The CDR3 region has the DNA TGTGCCAGCAGCTTGACCCCGACTAGCTCCTACAATGAGCAGTTCTTC.

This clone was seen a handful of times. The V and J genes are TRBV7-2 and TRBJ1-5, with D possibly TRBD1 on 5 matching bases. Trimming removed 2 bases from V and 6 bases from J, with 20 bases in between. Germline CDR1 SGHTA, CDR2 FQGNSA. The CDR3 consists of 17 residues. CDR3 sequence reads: CASSLFLGATQVQPQHF. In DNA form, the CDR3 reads TGTGCCAGCAGCTTATTCCTAGGGGCCACGCAGGTTCAGCCCCAGCATTTT.

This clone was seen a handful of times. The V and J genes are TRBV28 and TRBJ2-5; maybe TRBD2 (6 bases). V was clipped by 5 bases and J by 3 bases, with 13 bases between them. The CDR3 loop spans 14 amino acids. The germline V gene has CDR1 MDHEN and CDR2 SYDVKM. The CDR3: CASSPSGWEETQYF. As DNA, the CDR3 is TGTGCCAGCAGTCCGAGCGGGTGGGAAGAGACCCAGTACTTC.

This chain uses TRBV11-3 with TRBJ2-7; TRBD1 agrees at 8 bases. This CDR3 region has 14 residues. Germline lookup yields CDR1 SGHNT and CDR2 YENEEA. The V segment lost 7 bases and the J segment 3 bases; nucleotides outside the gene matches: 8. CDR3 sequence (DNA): TGTGCCAGCACAAGATCCGGGACAGGCTACGAGCAGTACTTC. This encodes CASTRSGTGYEQYF.

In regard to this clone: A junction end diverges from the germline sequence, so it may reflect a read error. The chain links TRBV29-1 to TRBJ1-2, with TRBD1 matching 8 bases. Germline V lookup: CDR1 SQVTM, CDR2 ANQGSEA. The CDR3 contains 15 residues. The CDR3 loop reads CSVEDRGQSNYGYTF. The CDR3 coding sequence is TGCAGCGTCGAAGACAGGGGCCAATCTAACTATGGCTACACCTTC.